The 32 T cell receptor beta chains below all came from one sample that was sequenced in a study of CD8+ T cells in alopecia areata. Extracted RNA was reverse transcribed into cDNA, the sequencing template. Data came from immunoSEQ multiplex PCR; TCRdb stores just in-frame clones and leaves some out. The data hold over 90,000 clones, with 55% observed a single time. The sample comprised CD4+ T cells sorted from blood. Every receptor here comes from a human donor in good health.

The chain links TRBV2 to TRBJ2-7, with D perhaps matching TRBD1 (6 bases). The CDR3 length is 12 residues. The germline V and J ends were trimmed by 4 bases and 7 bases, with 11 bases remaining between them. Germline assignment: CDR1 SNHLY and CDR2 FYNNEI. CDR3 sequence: CASSGQVGEQYF. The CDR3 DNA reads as TGTGCCAGCAGTGGACAGGTTGGAGAGCAGTACTTC.

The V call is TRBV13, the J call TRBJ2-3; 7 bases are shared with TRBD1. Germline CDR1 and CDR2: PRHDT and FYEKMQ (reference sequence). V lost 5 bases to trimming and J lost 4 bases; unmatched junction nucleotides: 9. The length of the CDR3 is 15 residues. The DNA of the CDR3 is TGTGCCAGCAGCAAACCGGGACAGTCCCCAGATACGCAGTATTTT. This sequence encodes CASSKPGQSPDTQYF.

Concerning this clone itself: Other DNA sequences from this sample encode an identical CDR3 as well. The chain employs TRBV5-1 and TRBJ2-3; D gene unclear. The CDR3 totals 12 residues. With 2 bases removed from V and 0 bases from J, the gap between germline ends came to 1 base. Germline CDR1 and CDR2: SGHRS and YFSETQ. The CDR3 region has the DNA TGCGCCAGCAGCTTAAGCACAGATACGCAGTATTTT. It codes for CASSLSTDTQYF.

The CDR3 DNA follows: TGCGCCAGCAGCCCTCGCCAGCGGGGGGCTGATGAGCAGTTCTTC. Encoded protein: CASSPRQRGADEQFF. The chain carries TRBV4-1 and TRBJ2-1; the match to TRBD2 covers 9 bases. The CDR3 length is 15 residues. The trim removed 4 bases at V and 8 bases at J, leaving 9 bases unmatched. Germline lookup yields CDR1 MGHRA and CDR2 YSYEKL.

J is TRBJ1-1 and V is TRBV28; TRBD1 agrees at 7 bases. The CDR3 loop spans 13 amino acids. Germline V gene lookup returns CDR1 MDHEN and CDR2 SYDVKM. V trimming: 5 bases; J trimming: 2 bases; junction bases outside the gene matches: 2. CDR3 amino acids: CASSTGVNTEAFF. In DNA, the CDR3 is TGTGCCAGCAGTACAGGGGTAAACACTGAAGCTTTCTTT.

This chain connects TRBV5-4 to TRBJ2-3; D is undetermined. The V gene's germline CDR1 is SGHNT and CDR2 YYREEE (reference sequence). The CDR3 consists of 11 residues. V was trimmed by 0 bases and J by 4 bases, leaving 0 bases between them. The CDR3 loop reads CASSLADTQYF. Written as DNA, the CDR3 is TGTGCCAGCAGCTTGGCAGATACGCAGTATTTT. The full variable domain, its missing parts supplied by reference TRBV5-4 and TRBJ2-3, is ETGVTQSPTHLIKTRGQQVTLRCSSQSGHNTVSWYQQALGQGPQFIFQYYREEENGRGNFPPRFSGLQFPNYSSELNVNALELDDSALYLCASSLADTQYFGPGTRLTVL.

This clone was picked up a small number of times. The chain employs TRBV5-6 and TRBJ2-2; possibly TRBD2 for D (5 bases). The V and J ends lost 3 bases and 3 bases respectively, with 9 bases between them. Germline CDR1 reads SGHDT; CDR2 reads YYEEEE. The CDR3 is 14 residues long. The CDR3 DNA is TGTGCCAGCAGCTCAAGACTATACACCGGGGAGCTGTTTTTT. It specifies CASSSRLYTGELFF.

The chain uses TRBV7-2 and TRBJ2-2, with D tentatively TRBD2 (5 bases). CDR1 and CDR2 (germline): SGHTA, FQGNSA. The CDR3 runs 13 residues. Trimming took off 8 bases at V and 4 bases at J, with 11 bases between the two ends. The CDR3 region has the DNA TGTGCCAGCGGGAGACCGGCCACCGGGGAGCTGTTTTTT. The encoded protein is CASGRPATGELFF.

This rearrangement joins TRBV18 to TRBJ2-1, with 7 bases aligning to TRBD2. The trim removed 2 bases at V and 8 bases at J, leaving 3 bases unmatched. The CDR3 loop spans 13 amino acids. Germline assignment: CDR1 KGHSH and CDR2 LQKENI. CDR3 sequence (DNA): TGTGCCAGCTCACCATGGACTAGTTATGAGCAGTTCTTC. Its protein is CASSPWTSYEQFF.

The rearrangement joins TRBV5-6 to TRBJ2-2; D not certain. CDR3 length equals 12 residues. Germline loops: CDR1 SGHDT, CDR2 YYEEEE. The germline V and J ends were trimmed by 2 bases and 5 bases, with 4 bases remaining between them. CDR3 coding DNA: TGTGCCAGCAGCTTCGAGACCGGGGAGCTGTTTTTT. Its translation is CASSFETGELFF.

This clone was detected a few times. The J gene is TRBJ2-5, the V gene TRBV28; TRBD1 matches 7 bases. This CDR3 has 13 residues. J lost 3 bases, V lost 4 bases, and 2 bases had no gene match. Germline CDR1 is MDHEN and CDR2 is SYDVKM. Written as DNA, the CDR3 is TGTGCCAGCAGTTGGGGACAGAAAGAGACCCAGTACTTC. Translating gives CASSWGQKETQYF. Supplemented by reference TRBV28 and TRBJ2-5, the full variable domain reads DVKVTQSSRYLVKRTGEKVFLECVQDMDHENMFWYRQDPGLGLRLIYFSYDVKMKEKGDIPEGYSVSREKKERFSLILESASTNQTSMYLCASSWGQKETQYFGPGTRLLVL.

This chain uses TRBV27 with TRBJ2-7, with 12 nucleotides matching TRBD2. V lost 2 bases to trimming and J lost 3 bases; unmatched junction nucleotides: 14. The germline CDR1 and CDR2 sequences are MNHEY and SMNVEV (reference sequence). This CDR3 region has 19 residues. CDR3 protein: CASSLRLAGGPGGVYEQYF. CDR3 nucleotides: TGTGCCAGCAGTTTACGGCTAGCGGGGGGGCCCGGAGGTGTCTACGAGCAGTACTTC.

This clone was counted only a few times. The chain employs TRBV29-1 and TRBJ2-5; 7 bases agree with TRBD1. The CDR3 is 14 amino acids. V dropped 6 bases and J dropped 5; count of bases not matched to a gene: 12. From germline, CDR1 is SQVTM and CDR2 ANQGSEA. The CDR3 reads CSVVPQGGSETQYF. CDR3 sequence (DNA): TGCAGCGTAGTTCCCCAAGGGGGCAGCGAGACCCAGTACTTC.

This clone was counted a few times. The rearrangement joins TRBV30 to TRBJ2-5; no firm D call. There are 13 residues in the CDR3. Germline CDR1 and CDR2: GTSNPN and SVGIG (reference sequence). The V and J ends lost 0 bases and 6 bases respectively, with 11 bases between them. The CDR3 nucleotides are TGTGCCTGGAGTGTAGGGTCAGCTAAGACCCAGTACTTC. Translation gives CAWSVGSAKTQYF.

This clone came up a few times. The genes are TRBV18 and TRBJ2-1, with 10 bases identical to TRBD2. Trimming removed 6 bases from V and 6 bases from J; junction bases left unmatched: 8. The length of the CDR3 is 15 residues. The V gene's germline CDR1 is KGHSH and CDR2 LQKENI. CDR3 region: CASSPSGGAANEQFF. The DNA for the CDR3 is TGTGCCAGCTCGCCCAGCGGGGGGGCGGCCAATGAGCAGTTCTTC.

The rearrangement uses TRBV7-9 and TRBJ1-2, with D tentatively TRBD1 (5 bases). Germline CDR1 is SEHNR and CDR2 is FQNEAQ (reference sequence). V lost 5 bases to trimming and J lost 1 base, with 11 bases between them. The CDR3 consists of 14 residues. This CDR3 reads CASSPSGHNYGYTF. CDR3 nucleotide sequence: TGTGCCAGCAGCCCCTCAGGGCATAACTATGGCTACACCTTC.

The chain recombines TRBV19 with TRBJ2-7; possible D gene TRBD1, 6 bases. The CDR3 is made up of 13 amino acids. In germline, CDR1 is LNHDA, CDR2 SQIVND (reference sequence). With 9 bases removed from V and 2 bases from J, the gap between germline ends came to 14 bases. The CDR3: CASRDTLTYEQYF. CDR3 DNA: TGTGCCAGCCGGGACACTCTCACCTACGAGCAGTACTTC.

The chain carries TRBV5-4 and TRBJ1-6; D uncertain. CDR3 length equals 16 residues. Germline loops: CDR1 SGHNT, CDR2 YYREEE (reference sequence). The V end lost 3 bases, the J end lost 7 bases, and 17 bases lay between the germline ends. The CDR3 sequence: CASSSTTRTRNSPLHF. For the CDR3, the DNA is TGTGCCAGCAGCTCTACCACCAGGACGAGGAATTCACCCCTCCACTTT.

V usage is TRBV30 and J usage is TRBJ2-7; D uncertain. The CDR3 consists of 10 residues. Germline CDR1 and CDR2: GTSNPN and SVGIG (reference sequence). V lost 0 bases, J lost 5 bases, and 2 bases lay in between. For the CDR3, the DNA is TGTGCCTGGAGTGTCAACGAGCAGTACTTC. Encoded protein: CAWSVNEQYF.

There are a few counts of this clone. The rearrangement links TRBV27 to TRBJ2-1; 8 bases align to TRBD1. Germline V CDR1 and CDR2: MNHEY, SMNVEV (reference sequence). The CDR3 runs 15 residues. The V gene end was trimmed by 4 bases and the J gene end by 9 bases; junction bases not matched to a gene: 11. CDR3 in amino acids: CASSSPGQGGSEQFF. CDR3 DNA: TGTGCCAGCAGTTCTCCAGGACAGGGAGGAAGTGAGCAGTTCTTC.

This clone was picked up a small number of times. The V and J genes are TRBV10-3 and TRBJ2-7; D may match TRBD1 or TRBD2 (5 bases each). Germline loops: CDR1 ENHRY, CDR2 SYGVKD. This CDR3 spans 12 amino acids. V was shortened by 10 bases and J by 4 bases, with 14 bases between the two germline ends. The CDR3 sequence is CATLEWGYEQYF. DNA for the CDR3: TGTGCCACCCTAGAATGGGGGTACGAGCAGTACTTC.

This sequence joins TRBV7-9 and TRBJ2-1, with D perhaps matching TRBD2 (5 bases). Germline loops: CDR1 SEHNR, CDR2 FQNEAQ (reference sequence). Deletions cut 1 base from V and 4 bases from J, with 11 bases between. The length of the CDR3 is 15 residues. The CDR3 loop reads CASSLVKGGYNEQFF. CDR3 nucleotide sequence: TGTGCCAGCAGCTTAGTCAAGGGCGGGTACAATGAGCAGTTCTTC. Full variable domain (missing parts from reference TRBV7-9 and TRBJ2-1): DTGVSQNPRHKITKRGQNVTFRCDPISEHNRLYWYRQTLGQGPEFLTYFQNEAQLEKSRLLSDRFSAERPKGSFSTLEIQRTEQGDSAMYLCASSLVKGGYNEQFFGPGTRLTVL.

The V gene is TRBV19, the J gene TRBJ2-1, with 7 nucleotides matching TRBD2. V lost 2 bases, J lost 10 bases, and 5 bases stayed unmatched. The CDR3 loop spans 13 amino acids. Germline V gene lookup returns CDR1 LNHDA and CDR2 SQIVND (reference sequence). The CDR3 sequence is CASSIQAGTEQFF. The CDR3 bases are TGTGCCAGTAGTATACAAGCGGGGACCGAGCAGTTCTTC.

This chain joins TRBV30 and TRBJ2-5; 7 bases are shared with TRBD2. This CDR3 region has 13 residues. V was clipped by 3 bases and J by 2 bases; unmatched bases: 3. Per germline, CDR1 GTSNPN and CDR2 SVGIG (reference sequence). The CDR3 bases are TGTGCCTGGAGCGAACTAGCGCAAGAGACCCAGTACTTC. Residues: CAWSELAQETQYF.

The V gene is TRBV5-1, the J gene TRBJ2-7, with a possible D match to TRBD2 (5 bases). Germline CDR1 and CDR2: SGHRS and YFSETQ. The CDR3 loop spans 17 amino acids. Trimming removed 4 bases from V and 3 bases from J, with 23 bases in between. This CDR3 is CASSLPPGIARLYEQYF. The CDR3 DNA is TGCGCCAGCAGCCTACCTCCCGGGATTGCACGCCTCTACGAGCAGTACTTC.

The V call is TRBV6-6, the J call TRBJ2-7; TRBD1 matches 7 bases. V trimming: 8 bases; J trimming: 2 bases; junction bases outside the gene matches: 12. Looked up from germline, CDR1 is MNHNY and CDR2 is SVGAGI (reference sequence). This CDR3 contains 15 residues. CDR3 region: CASSRTGPTAYEQYF. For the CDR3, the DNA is TGTGCCAGCTCACGGACAGGACCGACGGCCTACGAGCAGTACTTC.

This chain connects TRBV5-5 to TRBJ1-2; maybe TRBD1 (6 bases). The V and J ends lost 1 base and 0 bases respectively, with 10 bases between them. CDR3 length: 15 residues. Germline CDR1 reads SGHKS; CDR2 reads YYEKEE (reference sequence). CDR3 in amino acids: CASSLLGASNYGYTF. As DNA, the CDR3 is TGTGCCAGCAGCTTGTTGGGGGCGTCTAACTATGGCTACACCTTC.

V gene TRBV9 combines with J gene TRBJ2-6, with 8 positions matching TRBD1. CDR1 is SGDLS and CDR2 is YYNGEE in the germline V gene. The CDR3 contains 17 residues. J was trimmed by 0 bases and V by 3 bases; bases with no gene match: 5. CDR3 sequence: CASSGTGTPSGANVLTF. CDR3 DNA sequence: TGTGCCAGCAGCGGGACAGGGACCCCCTCTGGGGCCAACGTCCTGACTTTC.

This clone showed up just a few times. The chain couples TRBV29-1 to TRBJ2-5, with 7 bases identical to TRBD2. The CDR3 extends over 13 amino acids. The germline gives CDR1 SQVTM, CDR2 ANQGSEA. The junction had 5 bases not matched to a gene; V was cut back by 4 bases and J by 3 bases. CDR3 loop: CSVGGRAKETQYF. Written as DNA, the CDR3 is TGCAGCGTTGGTGGGAGGGCGAAAGAGACCCAGTACTTC.

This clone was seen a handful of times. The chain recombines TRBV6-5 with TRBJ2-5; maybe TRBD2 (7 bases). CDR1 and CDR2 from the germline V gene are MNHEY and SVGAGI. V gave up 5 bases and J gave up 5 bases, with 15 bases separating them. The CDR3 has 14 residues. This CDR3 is CASSAGAIRETQYF. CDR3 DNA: TGTGCCAGCAGTGCGGGGGCTATACGGGAGACCCAGTACTTC.

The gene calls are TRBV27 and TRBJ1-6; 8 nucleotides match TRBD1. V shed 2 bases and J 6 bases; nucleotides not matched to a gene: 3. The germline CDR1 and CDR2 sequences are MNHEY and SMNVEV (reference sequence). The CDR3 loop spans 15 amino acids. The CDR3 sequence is CASSLTGQGNSPLHF. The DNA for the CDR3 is TGTGCCAGCAGTTTAACCGGACAGGGTAATTCACCCCTCCACTTT.

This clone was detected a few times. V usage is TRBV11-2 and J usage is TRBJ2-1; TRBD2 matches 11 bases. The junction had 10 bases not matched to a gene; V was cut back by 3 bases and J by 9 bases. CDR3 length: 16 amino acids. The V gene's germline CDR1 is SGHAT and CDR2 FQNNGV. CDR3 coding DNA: TGTGCCAGCAGCTTTTCTCTAGCGGGGGGCATAGGTGAGCAGTTCTTC. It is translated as CASSFSLAGGIGEQFF.